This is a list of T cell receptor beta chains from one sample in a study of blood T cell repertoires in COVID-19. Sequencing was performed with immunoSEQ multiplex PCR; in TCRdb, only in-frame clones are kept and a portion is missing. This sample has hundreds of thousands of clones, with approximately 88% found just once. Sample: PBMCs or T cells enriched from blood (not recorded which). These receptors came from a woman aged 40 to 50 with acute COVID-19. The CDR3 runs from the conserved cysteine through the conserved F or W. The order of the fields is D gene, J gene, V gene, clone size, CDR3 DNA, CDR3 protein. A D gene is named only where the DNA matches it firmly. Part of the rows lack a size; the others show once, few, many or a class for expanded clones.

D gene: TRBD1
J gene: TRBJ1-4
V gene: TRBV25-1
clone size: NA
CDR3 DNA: TGTGCCAGCAGTGGACACAGGGGGTCCAATGAAAAACTGTTTTTT
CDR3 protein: CASSGHRGSNEKLFF

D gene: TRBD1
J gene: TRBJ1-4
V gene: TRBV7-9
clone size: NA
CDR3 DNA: TGTGCCAGCAGCTTAGGGACAGGGATAGAAAAACTGTTTTTT
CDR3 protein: CASSLGTGIEKLFF

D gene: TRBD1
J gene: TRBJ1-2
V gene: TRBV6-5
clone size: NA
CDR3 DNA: TGTGCCAGCACTCCCTGGACAGGGGGTAACTATGGCTACACCTTC
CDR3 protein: CASTPWTGGNYGYTF

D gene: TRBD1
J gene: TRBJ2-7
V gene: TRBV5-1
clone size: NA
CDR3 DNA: TGCGCCAGCAGCTTGGTGGTCCCCGGGACAGGGGACTACGAGCAGTACTTC
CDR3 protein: CASSLVVPGTGDYEQYF

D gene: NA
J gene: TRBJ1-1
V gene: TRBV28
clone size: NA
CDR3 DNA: TGTGCCAGCAGTTTGTACCCTCCGGACACTGAAGCTTTCTTT
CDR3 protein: CASSLYPPDTEAFF

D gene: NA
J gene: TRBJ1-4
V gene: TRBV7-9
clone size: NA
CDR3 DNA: TGTGCCAGCAGCCAACACATTGGCGGAGAAAAACTGTTTTTT
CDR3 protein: CASSQHIGGEKLFF

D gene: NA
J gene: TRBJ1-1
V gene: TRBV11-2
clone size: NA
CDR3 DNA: TGTGCCAGCAGCTTGGTCAACAGAGAAACTAACACTGAAGCTTTCTTT
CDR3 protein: CASSLVNRETNTEAFF

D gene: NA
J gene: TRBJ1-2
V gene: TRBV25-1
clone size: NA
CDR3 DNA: TGTGCCAGCAGTGAGGTGAACAGGGTGTGGGAAGGCTACACCTTC
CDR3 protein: CASSEVNRVWEGYTF

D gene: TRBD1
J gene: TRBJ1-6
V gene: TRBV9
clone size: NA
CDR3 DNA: TGTGCCAGCAGCTACTTCTCCGGGACAGGGGGCGTCCCCCTCCACTTT
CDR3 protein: CASSYFSGTGGVPLHF

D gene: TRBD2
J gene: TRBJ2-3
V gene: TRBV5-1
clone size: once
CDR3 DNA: TGCGCCAGCAGCCCCCCCCTAGCGGGAGGATCAGATACGCAGTATTTT
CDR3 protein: CASSPPLAGGSDTQYF

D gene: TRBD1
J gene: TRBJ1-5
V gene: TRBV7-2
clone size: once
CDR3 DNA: TGTGCCAGCAGTAATGACAGGGGACGAGATCAGCCCCAGCATTTT
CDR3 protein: CASSNDRGRDQPQHF

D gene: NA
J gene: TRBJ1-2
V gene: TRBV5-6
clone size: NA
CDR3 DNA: TGTGCCAGCAGCTTGGGAGGGAACTATGGCTACACCTTC
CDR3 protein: CASSLGGNYGYTF

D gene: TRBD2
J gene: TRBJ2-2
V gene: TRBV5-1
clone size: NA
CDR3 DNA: TGCGCCAGCAGCTTGGGCGCGGGAGCCGGGGAGCTGTTTTTT
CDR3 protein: CASSLGAGAGELFF

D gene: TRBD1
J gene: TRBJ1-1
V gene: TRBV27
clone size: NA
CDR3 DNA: TGTGCCAGCAATAACAGGGGGCCCCTCACCGAAGCTTTCTTT
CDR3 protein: CASNNRGPLTEAFF

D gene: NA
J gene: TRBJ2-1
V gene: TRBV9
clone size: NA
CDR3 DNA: TGTGCCAGCAGCGTAGAACTATTCGATGAGCAGTTCTTC
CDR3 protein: CASSVELFDEQFF

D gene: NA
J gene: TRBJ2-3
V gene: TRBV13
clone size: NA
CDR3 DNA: TGTGCCAGCAGCTTCAGGGTGGCAGATACGCAGTATTTT
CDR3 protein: CASSFRVADTQYF

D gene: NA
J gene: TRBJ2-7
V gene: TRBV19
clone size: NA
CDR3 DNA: TGTGCCAGTAGTATATCGAGTTTTGGGGGCAGCGAGCAGTACTTC
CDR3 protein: CASSISSFGGSEQYF

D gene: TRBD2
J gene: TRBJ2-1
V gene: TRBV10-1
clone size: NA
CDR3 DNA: TGCGCCAGCAGTGACCTGACTAGCGGGGCTTACAATGAGCAGTTCTTC
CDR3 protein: CASSDLTSGAYNEQFF

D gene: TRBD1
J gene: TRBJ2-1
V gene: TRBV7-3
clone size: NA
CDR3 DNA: TGTGCCAGCAGCCGGGGACAGGGGAATGAGCAGTTCTTC
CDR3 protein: CASSRGQGNEQFF

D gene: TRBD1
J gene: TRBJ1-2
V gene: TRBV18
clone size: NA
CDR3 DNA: TGTGCCAGCTCACAACTCCCGGGACAGAGTCTCTATGGCTACACCTTC
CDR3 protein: CASSQLPGQSLYGYTF

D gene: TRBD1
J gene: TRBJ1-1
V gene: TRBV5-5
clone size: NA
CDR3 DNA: TGTGCCAGCAGCTCGCCATCGGGGACAGGGAGCATGAACACTGAAGCTTTCTTT
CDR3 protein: CASSSPSGTGSMNTEAFF

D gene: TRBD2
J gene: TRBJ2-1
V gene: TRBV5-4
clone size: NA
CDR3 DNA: TGTGCCAGCAGCTTGGGTGGTAGCGGGACCCCCAATGAGCAGTTCTTC
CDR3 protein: CASSLGGSGTPNEQFF

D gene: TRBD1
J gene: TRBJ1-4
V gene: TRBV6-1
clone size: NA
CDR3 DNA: TGTGCCAGCAGTGAGGCCACAGGGGGCAGATCTAATGAAAAACTGTTTTTT
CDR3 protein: CASSEATGGRSNEKLFF

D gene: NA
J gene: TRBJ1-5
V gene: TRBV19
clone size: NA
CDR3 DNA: TGTGCCAGTAGCACCACCAGGGGTCATAGCAATCAGCCCCAGCATTTT
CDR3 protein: CASSTTRGHSNQPQHF

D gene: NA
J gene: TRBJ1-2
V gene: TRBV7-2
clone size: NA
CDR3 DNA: TGTGCCAGCACCTCCTTCGCGTGGAGCGGCTACACCTTC
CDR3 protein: CASTSFAWSGYTF

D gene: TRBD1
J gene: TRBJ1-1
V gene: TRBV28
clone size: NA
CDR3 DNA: TGTGCCAGCAGCCCCCTGACAGGGGTTTTGGACACTGAAGCTTTCTTT
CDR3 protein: CASSPLTGVLDTEAFF

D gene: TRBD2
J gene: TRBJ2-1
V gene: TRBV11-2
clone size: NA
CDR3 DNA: TGTGCCAGCAGCTTGACCGTCGCACTAGCGGGACGATGGAGTGAGCAGTTCTTC
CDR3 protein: CASSLTVALAGRWSEQFF

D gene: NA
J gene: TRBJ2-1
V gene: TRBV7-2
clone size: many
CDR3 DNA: TGTGCCAGCAGCTTAGGATCGGAGGGAGTGGAGCAGTTCTTC
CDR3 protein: CASSLGSEGVEQFF

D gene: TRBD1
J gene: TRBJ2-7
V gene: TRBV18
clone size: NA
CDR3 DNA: TGTGCCAGCTCCTTCGGACAGGGGACAAACTACGAGCAGTACTTC
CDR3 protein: CASSFGQGTNYEQYF

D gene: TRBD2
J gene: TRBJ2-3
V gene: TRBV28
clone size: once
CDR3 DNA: TGTGCCAGCAGTTTAGGGACTAGCCGGGCAGATACGCAGTATTTT
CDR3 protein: CASSLGTSRADTQYF

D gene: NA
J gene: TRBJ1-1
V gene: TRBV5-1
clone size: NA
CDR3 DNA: TGCGCCAGCAGCCCCTCTCCGGCAGGGGTAGGGAACACTGAAGCTTTCTTT
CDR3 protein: CASSPSPAGVGNTEAFF

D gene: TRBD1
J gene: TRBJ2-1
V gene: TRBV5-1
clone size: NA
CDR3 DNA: TGCGCCAGCAGTTTTAGGGACAGTTCCTCTAACAATGAGCAGTTCTTC
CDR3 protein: CASSFRDSSSNNEQFF

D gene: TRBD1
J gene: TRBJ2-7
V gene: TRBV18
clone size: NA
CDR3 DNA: TGTGCCAGCTCACCTGGGACAGGGACCTACGAGCAGTACTTC
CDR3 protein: CASSPGTGTYEQYF

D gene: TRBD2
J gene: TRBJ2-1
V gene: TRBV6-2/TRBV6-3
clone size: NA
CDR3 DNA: TGTGCCAGCAGTTACACCCCGGCTAGCGGAGGAGACAGCTCCTACAATGAGCAGTTCTTC
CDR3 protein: CASSYTPASGGDSSYNEQFF

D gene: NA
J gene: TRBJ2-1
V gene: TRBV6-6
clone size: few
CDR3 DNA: TGTGCCAGCAGTCGATACCTCCATACCCAAGGGAGACTCCCTGCGTACGCGGGTGGAAATGAGCAGTTCTTC
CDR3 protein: CASSRYLHTQGRLPAYAGGNEQFF

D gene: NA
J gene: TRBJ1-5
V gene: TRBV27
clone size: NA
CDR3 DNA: TGTGCCAGCAGTTTATCCAGGGTTGGCAATCAGCCCCAGCATTTT
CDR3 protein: CASSLSRVGNQPQHF

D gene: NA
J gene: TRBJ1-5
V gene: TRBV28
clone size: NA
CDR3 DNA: TGTGCCAGCAGTTTGGCCCGATATAGCAATCAGCCCCAGCATTTT
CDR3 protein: CASSLARYSNQPQHF

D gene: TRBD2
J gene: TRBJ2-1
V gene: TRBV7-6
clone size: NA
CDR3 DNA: TGTGCCAGCAGCTTACGGGCGGGAGTAGTTTTATTCGCAAATGAGCAGTTCTTC
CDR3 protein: CASSLRAGVVLFANEQFF

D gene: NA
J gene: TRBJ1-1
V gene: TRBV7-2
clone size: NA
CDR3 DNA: TGTGCCAGCAGCCAGACCGGGGGGGCCCCTGAAGCTTTCTTT
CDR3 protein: CASSQTGGAPEAFF

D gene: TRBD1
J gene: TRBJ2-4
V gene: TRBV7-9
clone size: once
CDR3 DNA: TGTGCCAGCAGCCCGGGGACAGGGGCAGGGACCAAAAACATTCAGTACTTC
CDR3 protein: CASSPGTGAGTKNIQYF

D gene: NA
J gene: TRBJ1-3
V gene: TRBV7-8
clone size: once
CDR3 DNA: TGTGCCAGCAGCTTAGGACGGTGGCGGATCTCTGGAAACACCATATATTTT
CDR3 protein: CASSLGRWRISGNTIYF

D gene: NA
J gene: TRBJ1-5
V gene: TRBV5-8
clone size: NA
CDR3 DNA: TGTGCCAGCAGCTTGAAGAGGGGGGGCAGCTTCAATCAGCCCCAGCATTTT
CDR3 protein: CASSLKRGGSFNQPQHF

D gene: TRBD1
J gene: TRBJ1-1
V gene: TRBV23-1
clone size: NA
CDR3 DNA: TGCGCCAGCAGTCAAAAAGGGGATAAGACAGGGGGCTCGGTCGCGAACACTGAAGCTTTCTTT
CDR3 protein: CASSQKGDKTGGSVANTEAFF

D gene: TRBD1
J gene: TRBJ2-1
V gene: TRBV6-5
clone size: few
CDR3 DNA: TGTGCCAGCAGTTACTCCGGGACAGGTTGGGTCTTC
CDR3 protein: CASSYSGTGWVF

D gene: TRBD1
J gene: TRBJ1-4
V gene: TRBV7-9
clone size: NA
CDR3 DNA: TGTGCCAGCAGCCCTACGGGGCAGGGGGGCGAAAAACTGTTTTTT
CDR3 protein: CASSPTGQGGEKLFF

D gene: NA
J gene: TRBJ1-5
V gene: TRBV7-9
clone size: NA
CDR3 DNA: TGTGCCAGCAGCTTCCAGGGCAATCAGCCCCAGCATTTT
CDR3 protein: CASSFQGNQPQHF

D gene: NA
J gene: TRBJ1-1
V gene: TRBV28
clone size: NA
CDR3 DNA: TGTGCCAGCACGGGGGGAGGGCCTTTGACTGAAGCTTTCTTT
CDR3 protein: CASTGGGPLTEAFF

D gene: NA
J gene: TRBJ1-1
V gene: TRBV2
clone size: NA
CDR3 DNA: TGTGCCAGCAGTGAAAGAAGGAGTGCTTTCTTT
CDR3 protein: CASSERRSAFF

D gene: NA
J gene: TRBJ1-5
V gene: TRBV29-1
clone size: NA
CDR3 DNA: TGCAGCGTTGCAGGATATAGCAATCAGCCCCAGCATTTT
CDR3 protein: CSVAGYSNQPQHF

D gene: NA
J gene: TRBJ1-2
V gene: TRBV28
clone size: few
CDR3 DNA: TGTGCCAGCAGTAATCAGAGCGGGTACTATGGCTACACCTTC
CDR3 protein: CASSNQSGYYGYTF

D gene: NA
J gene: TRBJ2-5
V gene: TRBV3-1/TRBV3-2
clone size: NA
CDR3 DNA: TGTGCCAGCAGCCAAGTGGGGTCGGAGGTGGCCCAAGAGACCCAGTACTTC
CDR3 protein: CASSQVGSEVAQETQYF

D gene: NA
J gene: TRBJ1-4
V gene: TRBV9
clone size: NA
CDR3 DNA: TGTGCCAGCAGCCCCGGGACACGTGAAAAACTGTTTTTT
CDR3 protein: CASSPGTREKLFF

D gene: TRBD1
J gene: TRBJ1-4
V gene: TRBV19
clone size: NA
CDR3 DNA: TGTGCCAGTAGTCCCCGGACAGGGGTGAATGAAAAACTGTTTTTT
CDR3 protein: CASSPRTGVNEKLFF

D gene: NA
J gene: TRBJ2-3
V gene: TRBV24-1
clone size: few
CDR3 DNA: TGTGCCACCAGTGATCCTAGTAGAGATGCAGATACGCAGTATTTT
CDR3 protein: CATSDPSRDADTQYF

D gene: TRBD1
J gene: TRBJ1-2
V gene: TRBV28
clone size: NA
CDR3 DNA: TGTGCCAGCAGCAGGACAGGGGCTAACTATGGCTACACCTTC
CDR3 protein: CASSRTGANYGYTF